The clone carrying this T cell receptor (beta chain) showed up just a few times. V lost 3 bases and J 8 bases, leaving 7 bases between the germline ends. Looked up from germline, CDR1 is WSHSY and CDR2 is SAAADI. The CDR3 has 11 amino acids. This specimen comes from a study of PD-L1 blockade in urothelial cancer. On the study more broadly: At some point between 2012 and 2014, patients got going on atezolizumab, taking 1,200 mg intravenously every 3 weeks.

The time point is: peripheral blood 6 weeks after treatment start. TCRdb's copy holds only in-frame clones and misses some; the assay was immunoSEQ multiplex PCR. The repertoire consists of approximately 120,000 clones, with around 88% occurring once and the leading ten covering 2% to 3%. This chain connects TRBV10-2 to TRBJ1-2; D is perhaps TRBD1 (5 bases). The source is a man between 50 and 59 years old with urothelial cancer. The sequences come from PBMCs, collected around atezolizumab (anti-PD-L1) treatment. The CDR3 here is CASSDRVGYTF. The CDR3 DNA sequence: TGCGCCAGCAGTGACAGGGTCGGCTACACCTTC.